The subject of this entry is one TCR beta chain. This entry belongs to a study of blood T cell repertoires in COVID-19. Study information: Samples taken during acute and convalescent COVID-19 were collected in the United States, Italy and Spain. Sample material is recorded as cDNA or gDNA derived from T cells, B-cell-depleted T cells, or PBMCs.

CDR1 SGHRS and CDR2 YFSETQ come from the germline V gene. The junction had 5 bases not matched to a gene; V was cut back by 0 bases and J by 4 bases. This CDR3 is built from 17 residues. The protocol was immunoSEQ multiplex PCR, while the TCRdb copy is restricted to in-frame clones and leaves out a portion. The profile shows roughly 250,000 clones, about nine tenths of them singletons. The origin of this receptor is a man aged 35 to 55 who had recovered from COVID-19. The rearrangement links TRBV5-1 to TRBJ2-2; 11 nucleotides match TRBD2. The sequenced material came from peripheral blood. Written as DNA, the CDR3 is TGCGCCAGCAGCTTGGCTAGCGGGGGGCTCCTCACCGGGGAGCTGTTTTTT. It specifies CASSLASGGLLTGELFF.